This is a list of T cell receptor beta chains from one sample in a study of long-term antiretroviral therapy in people with HIV. Produced via immunoSEQ multiplex PCR; TCRdb's table is partial and in-frame only. The data contain about 28,000 clones, more than 85% of them singletons. Here the sequenced sample was unsorted PBMCs, taken 2 years after starting antiretroviral therapy. The receptors derive from a man aged 50-59 years with HIV. CDR3s include the opening cysteine and the closing phenylalanine or tryptophan. A D gene is named only where the DNA matches it firmly. Not every row has a clone size; where given, it reads once, few, many or a size class.

. | TRBJ1-5 | . | 17 | TRBV7-2 | CASSLEPQDIFIQPQHF | TGTGCCAGCAGCTTAGAGCCGCAGGACATATTTATTCAGCCCCAGCATTTT
. | TRBJ1-1 | . | 16 | TRBV10-3 | CAISGSGTTGNTEAFF | TGTGCCATCAGTGGGTCCGGGACAACTGGGAACACTGAAGCTTTCTTT
. | TRBJ1-4 | . | 15 | TRBV18 | CASSPPMGVGEKLFF | TGTGCCAGCTCACCGCCGATGGGGGTCGGAGAAAAACTGTTTTTT
. | TRBJ1-3 | . | 13 | TRBV5-1 | CASSPGPGNTIYF | TGCGCCAGCAGCCCAGGACCGGGAAACACCATATATTTT
TRBD1 | TRBJ1-1 | . | 14 | TRBV7-3 | CASSQTGLGTEAFF | TGTGCCAGCAGCCAGACAGGGTTAGGCACTGAAGCTTTCTTT
TRBD2 | TRBJ2-7 | . | 16 | TRBV12-5 | CASGFPLAGGSYEQYF | TGTGCTAGTGGTTTTCCCCTAGCGGGAGGTTCGTACGAGCAGTACTTC
TRBD2 | TRBJ2-1 | . | 15 | TRBV7-9 | CASSPLAGAANEQFF | TGTGCCAGCAGCCCACTAGCGGGAGCAGCCAATGAGCAGTTCTTC
TRBD1 | TRBJ1-2 | . | 15 | TRBV7-2 | CASSWPGQGNYGYTF | TGTGCCAGCAGCTGGCCGGGACAGGGGAACTATGGCTACACCTTC
. | TRBJ2-2 | . | 15 | TRBV4-3 | CASSQGFGGIGELFF | TGCGCCAGCAGCCAAGGGTTCGGCGGAATCGGGGAGCTGTTTTTT
. | TRBJ2-7 | few | 16 | TRBV28 | CASSSPLSDRYYEQYF | TGTGCCAGCAGTTCCCCCCTGAGCGATCGCTACTACGAGCAGTACTTC
. | TRBJ2-5 | . | 14 | TRBV18 | CASSPRPAEETQYF | TGTGCCAGCTCACCAAGGCCAGCGGAAGAGACCCAGTACTTC
. | TRBJ1-3 | . | 17 | TRBV5-1 | CASSLAPEGLSGNTIYF | TGCGCCAGCAGCTTGGCCCCCGAGGGTCTATCTGGAAACACCATATATTTT
. | TRBJ2-7 | once | 13 | TRBV19 | CASSEGISYEQYF | TGTGCCAGTAGTGAGGGGATAAGCTACGAGCAGTACTTC
. | TRBJ1-4 | . | 12 | TRBV19 | CASMGAVEKLFF | TGTGCCAGTATGGGGGCCGTAGAAAAACTGTTTTTT
. | TRBJ2-7 | . | 11 | TRBV11-2 | CASSRLYEQYF | TGTGCCAGCAGCCGTCTCTACGAGCAGTACTTC
. | TRBJ1-3 | . | 13 | TRBV7-2 | CASSQRSVNTIYF | TGTGCCAGCAGCCAGCGAAGCGTAAACACCATATATTTT
. | TRBJ1-3 | . | 11 | TRBV28 | CGGSSGNTIYF | TGTGGGGGCTCTTCTGGAAACACCATATATTTT
. | TRBJ2-7 | . | 15 | TRBV5-6 | CASSLWGELPYEQYF | TGTGCCAGCAGCTTGTGGGGGGAGCTACCCTACGAGCAGTACTTC
. | TRBJ1-1 | . | 13 | TRBV18 | CASSPPRGTEAFF | TGTGCCAGCTCACCTCCCCGGGGCACTGAAGCTTTCTTT
. | TRBJ1-1 | . | 15 | TRBV28 | CASSTTGTSYTEAFF | TGTGCCAGCAGTACGACCGGGACAAGCTACACTGAAGCTTTCTTT
TRBD1 | TRBJ1-3 | . | 15 | TRBV5-1 | CASRRDRDSGNTIYF | TGCGCCAGCAGGCGGGACAGGGACTCTGGAAACACCATATATTTT
TRBD2 | TRBJ2-3 | . | 15 | TRBV7-9 | CASSLELAGGDTQYF | TGTGCCAGCAGCTTAGAACTAGCGGGAGGAGATACGCAGTATTTT
TRBD1 | TRBJ2-7 | . | 16 | TRBV15 | CATSRDRTGSSYEQYF | TGTGCCACCAGCAGAGATCGGACAGGGAGCTCCTACGAGCAGTACTTC
. | TRBJ2-1 | . | 11 | TRBV19 | CATWGRSEQFF | TGTGCCACCTGGGGTAGGAGTGAGCAGTTCTTC
. | TRBJ2-5 | . | 16 | TRBV5-1 | CASSLATARYQETQYF | TGCGCCAGCAGCTTGGCGACCGCTCGGTACCAAGAGACCCAGTACTTC
TRBD1 | TRBJ1-1 | . | 12 | TRBV18 | CASRTGNTEAFF | TGTGCCAGCCGGACAGGGAACACTGAAGCTTTCTTT
. | TRBJ1-6 | once | 18 | TRBV10-3 | CAISEGPRGARSNSPLHF | TGTGCCATCAGTGAGGGTCCCAGGGGCGCGCGATCCAATTCACCCCTCCACTTT
. | TRBJ1-1 | . | 14 | TRBV28 | CASTLAGVATEAFF | TGTGCCAGCACCCTGGCAGGGGTGGCTACTGAAGCTTTCTTT
TRBD2 | TRBJ2-4 | . | 15 | TRBV28 | CASSSGGVAKNIQYF | TGTGCCAGCAGTTCCGGGGGGGTAGCCAAAAACATTCAGTACTTC
TRBD1 | TRBJ2-7 | . | 18 | TRBV5-6 | CASSRLARLDRKTYEQYF | TGTGCCAGCAGCCGTCTTGCTCGTCTGGACAGGAAAACCTACGAGCAGTACTTC
. | TRBJ2-3 | . | 13 | TRBV19 | CASSIARTDTQYF | TGTGCCAGTAGTATAGCCCGCACAGATACGCAGTATTTT
TRBD2 | TRBJ2-1 | . | 16 | TRBV27 | CASSLLAGGPTNEQFF | TGTGCCAGCAGTTTACTAGCGGGAGGGCCGACCAATGAGCAGTTCTTC
. | TRBJ2-7 | . | 13 | TRBV12-5 | CASGFAPPREQYF | TGTGCTAGTGGTTTTGCCCCCCCCCGGGAGCAGTACTTC
TRBD2 | TRBJ2-3 | . | 16 | TRBV10-3 | CAISTLAGPSTDTQYF | TGTGCCATCAGTACCCTAGCGGGGCCTAGCACAGATACGCAGTATTTT
TRBD1 | TRBJ1-1 | . | 14 | TRBV28 | CASSQIDRAGEAFF | TGTGCCAGCAGTCAAATCGACAGGGCTGGTGAAGCTTTCTTT
. | TRBJ1-5 | . | 12 | TRBV7-9 | CASSLENQPQHF | TGTGCCAGCAGCTTAGAGAATCAGCCCCAGCATTTT
. | TRBJ2-1 | . | 17 | TRBV5-1 | CASSLATSRGAYNEQFF | TGCGCCAGCAGCTTGGCCACTAGCAGGGGGGCCTACAATGAGCAGTTCTTC
. | TRBJ1-4 | . | 16 | TRBV11-3 | CASTLGDGATNEKLFF | TGTGCCAGCACCCTCGGGGATGGAGCAACTAATGAAAAACTGTTTTTT
TRBD1 | TRBJ2-6 | once | 14 | TRBV6-5 | CASSYGQGRNVLTF | TGTGCCAGCAGTTACGGACAGGGAAGGAACGTCCTGACTTTC
TRBD1 | TRBJ1-3 | . | 12 | TRBV4-1 | CASRQGEGTIYF | TGCGCCAGCAGACAGGGGGAAGGCACCATATATTTT
. | TRBJ2-2 | . | 16 | TRBV12-5 | CASGPWGGGPTGELFF | TGTGCTAGTGGCCCCTGGGGAGGGGGGCCGACCGGGGAGCTGTTTTTT
TRBD1 | TRBJ2-7 | few | 13 | TRBV6-5 | CASSPGTDTEQYF | TGTGCCAGCAGTCCCGGGACAGATACCGAGCAGTACTTC
. | TRBJ1-1 | . | 13 | TRBV28 | CASWAREYTEAFF | TGTGCCAGCTGGGCTAGGGAGTACACTGAAGCTTTCTTT
. | TRBJ2-7 | . | 15 | TRBV4-1 | CASSRTVETLYEQYF | TGCGCCAGCAGCCGCACTGTAGAGACCTTATACGAGCAGTACTTC